Listed below are T cell receptor beta chains from one sample, sequenced in a study of blood T cell repertoires in COVID-19. TCRdb's table, derived via immunoSEQ multiplex PCR, lists solely in-frame clones and lacks some. This sample carries under 200,000 clones, around four fifths of them seen once, and the ten largest clones take roughly 15%. Sequenced input: peripheral blood. The receptors were gathered from a woman between 70 and 85 years old with COVID-19, enrolled during active disease. Each CDR3 is given with its conserved first and last residue. D genes are given only for firm matches. Only some rows state a clone size, as once, few, many or a class for expanded clones.

J gene,V gene,clone size,D gene,CDR3 DNA,CDR3 protein
TRBJ1-6,TRBV3-1/TRBV3-2,.,.,TGTGCCAGCGGACAAGGAACTTCGAATTCACCCCTCCACTTT,CASGQGTSNSPLHF
TRBJ1-2,TRBV29-1,.,.,TGCAGCGTTGTAACAGAACATGGCTACACCTTC,CSVVTEHGYTF
TRBJ2-7,TRBV20-1,.,.,TGCAGTGCTAGTGATGGGAGTTCCTACGAGCAGTACTTC,CSASDGSSYEQYF
TRBJ2-5,TRBV19,.,TRBD1,TGTGCCAGTAGTATGATAGTCAGGGGGACGGAGACCCAGTACTTC,CASSMIVRGTETQYF
TRBJ1-6,TRBV6-1,.,TRBD1,TGTGCCAGCAGTGAAGACAGGGGACTTCGATCACCCCTCCACTTT,CASSEDRGLRSPLHF
TRBJ1-5,TRBV6-5,medium-sized,.,TGTGCCAGCCTATCAGCGGGTTATGATCAGCCCCAGCATTTT,CASLSAGYDQPQHF
TRBJ2-7,TRBV5-1,.,.,TGCGCCAGCTATGTGGGGCCCAATTACGAGCAGTACTTC,CASYVGPNYEQYF
TRBJ1-2,TRBV5-6,.,.,TGTGCCAGCAGCCTCTCCGGGGGTTTCGGGGGCTACACCTTC,CASSLSGGFGGYTF
TRBJ1-1,TRBV6-6,.,TRBD1,TGTGCCAGCAGTGGAGGACAGGGGGCAAGAACTGAAGCTTTCTTT,CASSGGQGARTEAFF
TRBJ2-7,TRBV24-1,.,.,TGTGCCACCAGTGACTCCTACGGGAGTAGTCCCGATGAGCAGTACTTC,CATSDSYGSSPDEQYF
TRBJ1-6,TRBV11-1,.,.,TGTGCCAGCAGCCGGATACAGGGTGCACCCCTCCACTTT,CASSRIQGAPLHF
TRBJ1-1,TRBV27,.,.,TGTGCCAGCAGTCGAAGGGGGAACACTGAAGCTTTCTTT,CASSRRGNTEAFF
TRBJ2-2,TRBV4-2,.,.,TGTGCCAGCGGGACGACTAGGGGTAATGTCGGGGAGCTGTTTTTT,CASGTTRGNVGELFF
TRBJ2-1,TRBV5-1,.,TRBD1,TGCGCCAGCAGATTGGGGACAGGGACCTACAATGAGCAGTTCTTC,CASRLGTGTYNEQFF
TRBJ2-7,TRBV30,.,.,TGTGCCTGGAGTAACATCAACTCCTACGAGCAGTACTTC,CAWSNINSYEQYF
TRBJ2-6,TRBV7-8,.,TRBD1,TGTGCCAGCAGCTCGGACAGGGGGCATGGGGCCAACGTCCTGACTTTC,CASSSDRGHGANVLTF
TRBJ2-2,TRBV11-2,.,TRBD2,TGTGCCAGCAGCTTACTAGCGGTCACCGGGGAGCTGTTTTTT,CASSLLAVTGELFF
TRBJ1-3,TRBV19,.,.,TGTGCCAGTAGTACGGAGGGGTCTGGAGGAAACACCATATATTTT,CASSTEGSGGNTIYF
TRBJ1-1,TRBV3-1/TRBV3-2,.,.,TGTGCCAGCAGCCGAGGCACGAACACTGAAGCTTTCTTT,CASSRGTNTEAFF
TRBJ2-1,TRBV24-1,.,.,TGTGCCACCAGTGATCCCGTTGGCGGATCCTACAATGAGCAGTTCTTC,CATSDPVGGSYNEQFF
TRBJ1-1,TRBV18,.,TRBD1,TGTGCCAGCTCCGGGGTGGGACAGGGCACTGAAGCTTTCTTT,CASSGVGQGTEAFF
TRBJ2-7,TRBV6-5,.,TRBD1,TGTGCCAGCAACACCGGGACAGGCCACTACGAGCAGTACTTC,CASNTGTGHYEQYF
TRBJ1-2,TRBV19,.,.,TGTGCCAGTAGTCCCTCGCGCCATAACTATGGCTACACCTTC,CASSPSRHNYGYTF
TRBJ1-1,TRBV28,.,.,TGTGCCAGCAGTCCTAGCGTGGGCACTGAAGCTTTCTTT,CASSPSVGTEAFF
TRBJ1-5,TRBV6-6,.,.,TGTGCCAGCAGCCGAGACAGATATAGCAATCAGCCCCAGCATTTT,CASSRDRYSNQPQHF
TRBJ2-2,TRBV5-1,few,.,TGCGCCAGCAGCTCAACGACAGGTGCCGGGGAGCTGTTTTTT,CASSSTTGAGELFF
TRBJ1-5,TRBV19,.,.,TGTGCCAGTAGTATAGCGCGTACAGGGTCGGGCCAGCCCCAGCATTTT,CASSIARTGSGQPQHF
TRBJ1-2,TRBV20-1,.,.,TGCAGTGCTAGAGCGGCAGGGATGAAGACCTTC,CSARAAGMKTF
TRBJ2-1,TRBV11-2,.,.,TGTGCCAGCAGCCCGAGGGGGGGGACAGGTGACAATGAGCAGTTCTTC,CASSPRGGTGDNEQFF
TRBJ1-1,TRBV15,once,.,TGTGCCACCAGCAGAGATCCATCTAGAAACACTGAAGCTTTCTTT,CATSRDPSRNTEAFF
TRBJ1-2,TRBV28,.,TRBD1,TGTGCCAGCAGTGCCATGGGGGCGGGGACAGACTATGGCTACACCTTC,CASSAMGAGTDYGYTF
TRBJ1-5,TRBV19,.,.,TGTGCCAGTAGTATAAGTAGAAATCAGCCCCAGCATTTT,CASSISRNQPQHF
TRBJ1-4,TRBV7-2,.,TRBD1,TGTGCCAGCAGCTCCCAGGGGGCTTCTAATGAAAAACTGTTTTTT,CASSSQGASNEKLFF
TRBJ1-2,TRBV2,.,.,TGTGCCAGCAGTGAAGCGTCGACAGTTCACGGCTACACCTTC,CASSEASTVHGYTF
TRBJ2-7,TRBV19,.,TRBD1,TGTGCCAGTTCTAGGACAGGGAAGCAGTACTTC,CASSRTGKQYF
TRBJ1-2,TRBV25-1,.,TRBD1,TGTGCCAGCAGGGGGACAGGGGTATACTATGGCTACACCTTC,CASRGTGVYYGYTF
TRBJ2-5,TRBV27,few,TRBD2,TGTGCCAGCAGTATAAAATACGGGACTAGCGGAGGGGGCCGGGAGACCCAGTACTTC,CASSIKYGTSGGGRETQYF
TRBJ1-6,TRBV10-2,.,.,TGCGCCAGCACCAGACAGACCTATAATTCACCCCTCCACTTT,CASTRQTYNSPLHF
TRBJ1-1,TRBV7-9,.,.,TGTGCCAGCAGCACCGACAGGTTTAACACTGAAGCTTTCTTT,CASSTDRFNTEAFF
TRBJ1-2,TRBV10-1,.,TRBD1,TGCGCCAGCTCGGCTGACAGGGTAGACGGCTACACCTTC,CASSADRVDGYTF
TRBJ1-2,TRBV10-2,.,.,TGCGCCAGCAGTGACAGGGCGAAAGGCTACACCTTC,CASSDRAKGYTF
TRBJ2-3,TRBV6-5,.,.,TGTGCCAGCAGTTACACGGCCAGGGCGGATACGCAGTATTTT,CASSYTARADTQYF
TRBJ1-6,TRBV13,.,.,TGTGCCAGTACCACAGGGCCCTATAATTCACCCCTCCACTTT,CASTTGPYNSPLHF
TRBJ1-2,TRBV27,.,.,TGTGCCAGAATTCACCAGGGTATCTGTGGCTACACCTTC,CARIHQGICGYTF
TRBJ2-7,TRBV2,many,TRBD1,TGTGCCAGCAAAGGGACAGGGGGCTCCTACGAGCAGTACTTC,CASKGTGGSYEQYF
TRBJ1-2,TRBV6-4,once,TRBD1,TGTGCCAGCAGTGACCATTTTGGGGGACAGGGGTTAAGCGGCTACACCTTC,CASSDHFGGQGLSGYTF
TRBJ1-1,TRBV5-8,.,.,TGTGCCAGCAGCTGGGGAGGGGGGGACACTGAAGCTTTCTTT,CASSWGGGDTEAFF
TRBJ1-1,TRBV16,.,.,TGTGCCAGCAGCTGGCGCGGCACGTTGAACACTGAAGCTTTCTTT,CASSWRGTLNTEAFF
TRBJ1-6,TRBV4-2,many,.,TGTGCCAGCAGCCACCTAAGACTCGGGGGTTTAGCCCTCCACTTT,CASSHLRLGGLALHF
TRBJ2-3,TRBV9,.,TRBD2,TGTGCCAGCAGCGTCCAGCGGGGGGGGAGCACAGATACGCAGTATTTT,CASSVQRGGSTDTQYF
TRBJ1-2,TRBV24-1,.,TRBD1,TGTGCCACCAGTGATTCTACAGGGGGCCCCGGTGGCTACACCTTC,CATSDSTGGPGGYTF
TRBJ2-5,TRBV15,.,TRBD2,TGTGCCACGGACCCCTACGGGGGGGCGGCAGGAGAGACCCAGTACTTC,CATDPYGGAAGETQYF
TRBJ1-2,TRBV24-1,.,TRBD1,TGTGCCACCAGTCCAGGGGGCGTTCCCTATGGCTACACCTTC,CATSPGGVPYGYTF
TRBJ2-4,TRBV5-1,many,TRBD2,TGCGCCAGCAGCTTTGAGTCGGGGGGTGCCAAAAACATTCAGTACTTC,CASSFESGGAKNIQYF
TRBJ2-1,TRBV19,.,TRBD2,TGTGCCAGTAGTATGTTAACTAGCGGTGAGCAGTTCTTC,CASSMLTSGEQFF
TRBJ1-1,TRBV6-1,.,.,TGTGCCAGCAGTGAAGTCCAGGGAACGGGCACTGAAGCTTTCTTT,CASSEVQGTGTEAFF
TRBJ1-1,TRBV9,.,.,TGTGCCAGCAGCGTAACCCCACAGGGCACTGAAGCTTTCTTT,CASSVTPQGTEAFF